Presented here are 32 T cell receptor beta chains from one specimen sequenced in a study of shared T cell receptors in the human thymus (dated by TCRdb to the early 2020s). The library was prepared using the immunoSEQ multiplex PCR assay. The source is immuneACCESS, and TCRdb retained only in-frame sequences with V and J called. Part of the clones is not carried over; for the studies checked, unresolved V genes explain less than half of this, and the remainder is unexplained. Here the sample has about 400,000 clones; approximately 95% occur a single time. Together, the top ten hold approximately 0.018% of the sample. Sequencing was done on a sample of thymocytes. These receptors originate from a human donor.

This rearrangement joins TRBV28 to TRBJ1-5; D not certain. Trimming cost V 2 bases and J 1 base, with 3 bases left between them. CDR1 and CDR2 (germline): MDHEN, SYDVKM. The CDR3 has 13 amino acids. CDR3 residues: CASSLKSNQPQHF. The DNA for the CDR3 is TGTGCCAGCAGTTTAAAGAGCAATCAGCCCCAGCATTTT.

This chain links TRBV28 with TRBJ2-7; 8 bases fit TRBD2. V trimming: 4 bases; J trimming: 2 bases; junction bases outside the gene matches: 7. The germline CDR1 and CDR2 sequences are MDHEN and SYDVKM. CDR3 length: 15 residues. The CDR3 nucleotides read TGTGCCAGCAGTTCCCCTAGCGGGCATACCTACGAGCAGTACTTC. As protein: CASSSPSGHTYEQYF.

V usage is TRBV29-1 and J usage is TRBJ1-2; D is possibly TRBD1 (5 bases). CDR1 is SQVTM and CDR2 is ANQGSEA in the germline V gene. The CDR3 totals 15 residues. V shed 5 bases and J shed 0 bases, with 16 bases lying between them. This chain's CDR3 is CSVHPAGKTNYGYTF. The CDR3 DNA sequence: TGCAGCGTTCACCCCGCAGGGAAGACTAACTATGGCTACACCTTC. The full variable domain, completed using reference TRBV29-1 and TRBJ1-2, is SAVISQKPSRDICQRGTSLTIQCQVDSQVTMMFWYRQQPGQSLTLIATANQGSEATYESGFVIDKFPISRPNLTFSTLTVSNMSPEDSSIYLCSVHPAGKTNYGYTFGSGTRLTVV.

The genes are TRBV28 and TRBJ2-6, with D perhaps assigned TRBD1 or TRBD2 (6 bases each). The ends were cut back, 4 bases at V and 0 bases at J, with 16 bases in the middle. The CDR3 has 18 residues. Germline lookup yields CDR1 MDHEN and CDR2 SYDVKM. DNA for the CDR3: TGTGCCAGCAGTTCCCCAGGGGAGGACAGCTCTGGGGCCAACGTCCTGACTTTC. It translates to CASSSPGEDSSGANVLTF. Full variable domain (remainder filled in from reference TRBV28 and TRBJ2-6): DVKVTQSSRYLVKRTGEKVFLECVQDMDHENMFWYRQDPGLGLRLIYFSYDVKMKEKGDIPEGYSVSREKKERFSLILESASTNQTSMYLCASSSPGEDSSGANVLTFGAGSRLTVL.

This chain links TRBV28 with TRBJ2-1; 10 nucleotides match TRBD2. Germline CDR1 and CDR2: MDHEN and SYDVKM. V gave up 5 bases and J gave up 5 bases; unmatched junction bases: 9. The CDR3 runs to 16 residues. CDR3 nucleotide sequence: TGTGCCAGCAGTCCGATAACTAGCGGGGTCGACAATGAGCAGTTCTTC. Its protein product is CASSPITSGVDNEQFF. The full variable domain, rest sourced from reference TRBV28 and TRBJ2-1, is DVKVTQSSRYLVKRTGEKVFLECVQDMDHENMFWYRQDPGLGLRLIYFSYDVKMKEKGDIPEGYSVSREKKERFSLILESASTNQTSMYLCASSPITSGVDNEQFFGPGTRLTVL.

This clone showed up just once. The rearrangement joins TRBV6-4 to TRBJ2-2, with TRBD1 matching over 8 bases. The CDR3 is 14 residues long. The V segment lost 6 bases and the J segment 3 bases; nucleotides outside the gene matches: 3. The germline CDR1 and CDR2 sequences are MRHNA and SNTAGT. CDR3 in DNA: TGTGCCAGCAGCGAGACAGGGGACACCGGGGAGCTGTTTTTT. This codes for CASSETGDTGELFF.

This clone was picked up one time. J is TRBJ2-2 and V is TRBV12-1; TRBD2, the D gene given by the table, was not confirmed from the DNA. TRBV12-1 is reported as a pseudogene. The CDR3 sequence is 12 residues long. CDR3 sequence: CASARITGELFF. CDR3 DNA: TGTGCCAGCGCTAGAATCACCGGGGAGCTGTTTTTT.

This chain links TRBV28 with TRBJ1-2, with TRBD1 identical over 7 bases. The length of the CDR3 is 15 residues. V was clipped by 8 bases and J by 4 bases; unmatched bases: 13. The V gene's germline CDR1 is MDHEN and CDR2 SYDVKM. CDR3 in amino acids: CASLDRLPLFYGYTF. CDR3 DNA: TGTGCCAGCCTGGACAGGTTGCCCCTCTTCTATGGCTACACCTTC.

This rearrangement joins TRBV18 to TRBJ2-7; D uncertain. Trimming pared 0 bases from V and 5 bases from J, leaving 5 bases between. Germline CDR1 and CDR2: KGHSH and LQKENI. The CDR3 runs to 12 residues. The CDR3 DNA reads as TGTGCCAGCTCACCACCCGCCCACGAGCAGTACTTC. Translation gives CASSPPAHEQYF.

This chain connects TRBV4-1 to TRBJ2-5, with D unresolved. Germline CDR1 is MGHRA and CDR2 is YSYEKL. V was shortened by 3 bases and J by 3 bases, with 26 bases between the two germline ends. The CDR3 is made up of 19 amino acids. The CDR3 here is CASSHLMGREGIREETQYF. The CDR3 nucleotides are TGCGCCAGCAGCCACCTCATGGGTCGTGAAGGTATAAGGGAAGAGACCCAGTACTTC.

CDR3 amino acids: CASSLDYTGRPYEQYF. CDR3 sequence (DNA): TGTGCCAGCAGCTTAGACTACACGGGACGGCCCTACGAGCAGTACTTC. The chain joins TRBV7-2 to TRBJ2-7; D possibly uses TRBD1 or TRBD2 (5 bases each). This CDR3 has 16 residues. CDR1 is SGHTA and CDR2 is FQGNSA in the germline V gene. Trimming pared 1 base from V and 2 bases from J, leaving 15 bases between. Together with reference TRBV7-2 and TRBJ2-7, the CDR3 gives the full variable domain: GAGVSQSPSNKVTEKGKDVELRCDPISGHTALYWYRQSLGQGLEFLIYFQGNSAPDKSGLPSDRFSAERTGGSVSTLTIQRTQQEDSAVYLCASSLDYTGRPYEQYFGPGTRLTVT.

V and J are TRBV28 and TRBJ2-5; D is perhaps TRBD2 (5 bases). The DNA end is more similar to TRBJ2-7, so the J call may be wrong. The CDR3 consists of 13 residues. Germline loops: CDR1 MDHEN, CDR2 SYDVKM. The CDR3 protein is CASSLGEGDEQYF. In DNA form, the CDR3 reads TGTGCCAGCAGTTTAGGAGAGGGAGACGAGCAGTACTTC.

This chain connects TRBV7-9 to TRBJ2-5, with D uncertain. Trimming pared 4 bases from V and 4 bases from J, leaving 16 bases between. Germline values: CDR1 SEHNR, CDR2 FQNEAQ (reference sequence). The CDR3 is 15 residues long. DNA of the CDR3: TGTGCCAGCAGCTCCGCCGGACCTATAGGAGAGACCCAGTACTTC. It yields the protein CASSSAGPIGETQYF.

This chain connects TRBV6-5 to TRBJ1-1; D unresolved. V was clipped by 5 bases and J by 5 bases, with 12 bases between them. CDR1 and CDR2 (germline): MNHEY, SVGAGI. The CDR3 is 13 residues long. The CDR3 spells CASSDPLGTEAFF. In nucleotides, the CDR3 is TGTGCCAGCAGTGACCCCCTGGGGACTGAAGCTTTCTTT.

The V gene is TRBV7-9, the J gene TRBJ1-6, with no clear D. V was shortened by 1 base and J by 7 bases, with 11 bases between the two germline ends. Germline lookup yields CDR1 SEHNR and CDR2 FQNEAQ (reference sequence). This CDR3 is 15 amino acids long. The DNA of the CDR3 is TGTGCCAGCAGCTTAGATGGGAGGTTAAATTCACCCCTCCACTTT. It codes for CASSLDGRLNSPLHF.

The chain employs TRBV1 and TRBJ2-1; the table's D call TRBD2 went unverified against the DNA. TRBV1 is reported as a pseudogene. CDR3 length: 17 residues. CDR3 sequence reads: CTSSQDPAGGSYNEQFF. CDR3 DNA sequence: TGCACCAGCAGCCAAGATCCAGCGGGAGGGTCCTACAATGAGCAGTTCTTC.

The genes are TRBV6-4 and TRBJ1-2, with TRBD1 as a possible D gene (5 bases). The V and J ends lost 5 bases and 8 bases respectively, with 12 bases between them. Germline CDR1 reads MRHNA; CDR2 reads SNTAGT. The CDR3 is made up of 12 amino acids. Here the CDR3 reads CASSPPGGGYTF. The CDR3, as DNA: TGTGCCAGCAGTCCACCCGGGGGGGGCTACACCTTC.

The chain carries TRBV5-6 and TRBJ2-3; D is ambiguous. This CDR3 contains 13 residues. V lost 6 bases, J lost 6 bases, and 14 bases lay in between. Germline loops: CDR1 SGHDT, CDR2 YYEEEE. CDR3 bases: TGTGCCAGCAACCCCCGAAGGTGGGATACGCAGTATTTT. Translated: CASNPRRWDTQYF.

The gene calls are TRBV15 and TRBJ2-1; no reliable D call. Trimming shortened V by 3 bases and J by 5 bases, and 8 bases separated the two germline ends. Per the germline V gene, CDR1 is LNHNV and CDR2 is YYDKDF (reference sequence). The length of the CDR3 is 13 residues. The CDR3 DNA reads TGTGCCACCAGCAGCCCACAACACAATGAGCAGTTCTTC. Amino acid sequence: CATSSPQHNEQFF.

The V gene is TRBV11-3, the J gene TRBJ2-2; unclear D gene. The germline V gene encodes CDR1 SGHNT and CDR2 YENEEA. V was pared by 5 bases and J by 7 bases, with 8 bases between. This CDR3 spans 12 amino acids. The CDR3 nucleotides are TGTGCCAGCAGCCCCTCTTACGGGGAGCTGTTTTTT. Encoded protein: CASSPSYGELFF.

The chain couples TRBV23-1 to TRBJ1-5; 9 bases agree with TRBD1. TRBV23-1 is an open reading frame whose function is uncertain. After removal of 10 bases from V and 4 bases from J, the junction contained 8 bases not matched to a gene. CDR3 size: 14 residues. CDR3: CATLGQGPNQPQHF. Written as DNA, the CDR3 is TGCGCCACCCTCGGACAGGGGCCTAATCAGCCCCAGCATTTT.

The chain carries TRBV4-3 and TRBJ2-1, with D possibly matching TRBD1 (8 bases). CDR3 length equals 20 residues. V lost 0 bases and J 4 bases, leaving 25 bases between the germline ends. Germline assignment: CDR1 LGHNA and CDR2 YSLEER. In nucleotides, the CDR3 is TGCGCCAGCAGCCAAGATAGCGTCCCCTCCCGGGGGGACAGGTACAATGAGCAGTTCTTC. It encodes CASSQDSVPSRGDRYNEQFF.

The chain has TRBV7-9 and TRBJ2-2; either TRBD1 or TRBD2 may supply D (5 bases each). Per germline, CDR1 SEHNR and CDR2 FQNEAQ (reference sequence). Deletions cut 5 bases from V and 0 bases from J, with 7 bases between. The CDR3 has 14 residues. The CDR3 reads CASSPGPNTGELFF. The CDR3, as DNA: TGTGCCAGCAGCCCGGGACCGAACACCGGGGAGCTGTTTTTT.

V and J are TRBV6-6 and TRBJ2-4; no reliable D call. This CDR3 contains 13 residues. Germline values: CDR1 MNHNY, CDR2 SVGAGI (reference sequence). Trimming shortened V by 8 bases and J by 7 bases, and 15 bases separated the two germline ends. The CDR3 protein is CASAEKDRNIQYF. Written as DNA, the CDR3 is TGTGCCAGCGCGGAAAAAGACCGGAACATTCAGTACTTC.

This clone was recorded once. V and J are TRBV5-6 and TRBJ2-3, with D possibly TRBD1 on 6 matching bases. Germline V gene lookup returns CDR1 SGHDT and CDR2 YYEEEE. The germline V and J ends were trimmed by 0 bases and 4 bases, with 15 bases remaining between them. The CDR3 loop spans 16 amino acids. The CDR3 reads CASSLVQGWAADTQYF. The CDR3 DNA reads TGTGCCAGCAGCTTGGTCCAGGGGTGGGCCGCAGATACGCAGTATTTT.

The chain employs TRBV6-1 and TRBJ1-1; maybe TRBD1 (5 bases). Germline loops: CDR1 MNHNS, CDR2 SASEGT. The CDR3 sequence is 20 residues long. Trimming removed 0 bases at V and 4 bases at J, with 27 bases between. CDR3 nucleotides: TGTGCCAGCAGTGAAGCGACAACCGGGACCGCAAGACCGGGGGGCACTGAAGCTTTCTTT. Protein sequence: CASSEATTGTARPGGTEAFF.

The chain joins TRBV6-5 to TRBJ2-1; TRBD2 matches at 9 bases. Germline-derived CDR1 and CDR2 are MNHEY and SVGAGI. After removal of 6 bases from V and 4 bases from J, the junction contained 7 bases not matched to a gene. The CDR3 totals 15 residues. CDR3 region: CASSSRLAVYNEQFF. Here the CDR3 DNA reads TGTGCCAGCAGCTCTCGACTAGCGGTGTACAATGAGCAGTTCTTC.

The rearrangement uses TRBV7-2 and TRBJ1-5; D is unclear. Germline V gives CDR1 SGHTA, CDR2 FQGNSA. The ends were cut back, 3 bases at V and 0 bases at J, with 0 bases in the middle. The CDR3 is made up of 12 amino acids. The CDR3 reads CASSFSNQPQHF. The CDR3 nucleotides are TGTGCCAGCAGCTTTAGCAATCAGCCCCAGCATTTT.

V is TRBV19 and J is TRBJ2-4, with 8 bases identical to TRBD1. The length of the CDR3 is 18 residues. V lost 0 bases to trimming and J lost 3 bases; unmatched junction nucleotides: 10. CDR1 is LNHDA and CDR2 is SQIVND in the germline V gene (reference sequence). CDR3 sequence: CASSIESRGLLSKNIQYF. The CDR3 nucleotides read TGTGCCAGTAGTATAGAGTCCAGGGGGCTTCTGAGCAAAAACATTCAGTACTTC.

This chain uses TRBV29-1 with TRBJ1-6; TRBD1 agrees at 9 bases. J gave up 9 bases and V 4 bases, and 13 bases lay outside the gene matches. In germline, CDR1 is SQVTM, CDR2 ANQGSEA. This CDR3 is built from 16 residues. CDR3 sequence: CSVGGQGAPLGSPLHF. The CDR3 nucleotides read TGCAGCGTTGGGGGACAGGGAGCTCCTTTAGGTTCACCCCTCCACTTT. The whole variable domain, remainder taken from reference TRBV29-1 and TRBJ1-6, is SAVISQKPSRDICQRGTSLTIQCQVDSQVTMMFWYRQQPGQSLTLIATANQGSEATYESGFVIDKFPISRPNLTFSTLTVSNMSPEDSSIYLCSVGGQGAPLGSPLHFGNGTRLTVT.

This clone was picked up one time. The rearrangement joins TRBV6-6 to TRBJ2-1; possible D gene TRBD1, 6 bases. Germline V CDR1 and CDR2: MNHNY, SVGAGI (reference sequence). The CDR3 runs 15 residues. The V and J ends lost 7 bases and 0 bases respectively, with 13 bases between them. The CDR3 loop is CASTKDRISYNEQFF. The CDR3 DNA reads TGTGCCAGCACCAAAGACAGGATCTCCTACAATGAGCAGTTCTTC.

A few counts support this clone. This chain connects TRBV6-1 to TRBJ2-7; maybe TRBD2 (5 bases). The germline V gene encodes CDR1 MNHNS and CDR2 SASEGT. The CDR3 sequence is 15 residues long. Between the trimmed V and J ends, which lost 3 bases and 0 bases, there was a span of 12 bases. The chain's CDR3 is CASSERTRDSYEQYF. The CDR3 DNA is TGTGCCAGCAGTGAGCGGACTCGCGACTCCTACGAGCAGTACTTC.